The 20 T cell receptor beta chains below were found in one sample sequenced in a study of liver allograft versus peripheral blood T cells. Looking at the study overall: What was compared were the T cell receptor repertoires in transplanted livers and those in the peripheral blood of recipients.

Via MiXCR, TCRdb re-called the reads, giving one row per CDR3 protein. Seen here are a few thousand distinct CDR3 sequences, approximately 15% observed once, and the top ten hold 20% to 25%. The receptors originated from a human patient who had a liver transplant. Some T cells may be supplied by the graft donor.

Concerning this clonotype itself: A read error may explain this, as a much larger clone is one base away. V is TRBV7-9 and J is TRBJ2-1, with 11 positions matching TRBD2. CDR1 is SEHNR, CDR2 FQNEAQ, per germline (reference sequence). The CDR3 has 15 amino acids. With 11 bases clipped from V and 3 bases from J, the junction kept 9 bases outside the gene matches. Here the CDR3 reads CAGGEGTSGYNEQFF. CDR3 bases: TGTGCCGGCGGTGAGGGGACTAGCGGCTACAATGAGCAGTTCTTC.

This CDR3 is CASSQDPGVSSGELFF. CDR3 DNA: TGCGCCAGCAGCCAAGATCCAGGGGTCTCGTCCGGGGAGCTGTTTTTT. The J gene is TRBJ2-2, the V gene TRBV4-1, with D possibly TRBD1 on 6 matching bases. The CDR3 has 16 residues. Germline V gives CDR1 MGHRA, CDR2 YSYEKL. V was shortened by 0 bases and J by 6 bases, with 14 bases between the two germline ends.

This clonotype is deemed medium-sized. The genes are TRBV9 and TRBJ1-5; TRBD1 matches at 11 bases. The CDR3 has 15 amino acids. V lost 2 bases, J lost 7 bases, and 5 bases stayed unmatched. Germline values: CDR1 SGDLS, CDR2 YYNGEE. CDR3 loop: CASSVDRGHRQPQHF. Here the CDR3 DNA reads TGTGCCAGCAGCGTGGACAGGGGGCATCGGCAGCCCCAGCATTTT.

The rearrangement links TRBV20-1 to TRBJ2-7; 8 bases match TRBD1. This CDR3 contains 15 residues. Germline V gives CDR1 DFQATT, CDR2 SNEGSKA (reference sequence). The V and J ends lost 0 bases and 0 bases, in that order; junction bases with no gene match: 4. The CDR3 loop is CSARDLTGASYEQYF. CDR3 in DNA: TGCAGTGCTAGAGACCTGACAGGGGCCTCCTACGAGCAGTACTTC.

This clonotype is classed as medium-sized. The V and J genes are TRBV5-4 and TRBJ1-4, with TRBD1 matching over 8 bases. The CDR3 runs to 15 residues. Germline-derived CDR1 and CDR2 are SGHNT and YYREEE (reference sequence). V was pared by 2 bases and J by 8 bases, with 8 bases of the junction left unmatched. The CDR3 DNA sequence: TGTGCCAGCAGCTTCCTTGGACAGGGATTGGAAAAACTGTTTTTT. Residues: CASSFLGQGLEKLFF.

This clonotype was recorded at least ten times. CDR3 region: CASSIPQTGGGRGYTF. DNA for the CDR3: TGTGCCAGCAGCATTCCTCAGACAGGGGGAGGCAGAGGCTACACCTTC. The chain carries TRBV9 and TRBJ1-2, with 9 bases matching TRBD1. J lost 8 bases, V lost 4 bases, and 15 bases had no gene match. This CDR3 spans 16 amino acids. From germline, CDR1 is SGDLS and CDR2 YYNGEE.

V and J are TRBV6-1 and TRBJ2-7; 8 positions match TRBD1. This CDR3 comprises 15 residues. V was clipped by 5 bases and J by 2 bases; unmatched bases: 8. The germline CDR1 and CDR2 sequences are MNHNS and SASEGT. The CDR3 reads CASSYAGGYAYEQYV. CDR3 sequence (DNA): TGTGCCAGCAGTTATGCAGGGGGCTATGCCTACGAGCAGTACGTC.

This clonotype has at least ten counts. V gene TRBV7-9 combines with J gene TRBJ1-1; no firm D call. Germline loops: CDR1 SEHNR, CDR2 FQNEAQ (reference sequence). The V end lost 3 bases, the J end lost 5 bases, and 4 bases lay between the germline ends. CDR3 size: 11 residues. This CDR3 is CASSLGTEAFF. The DNA for the CDR3 is TGTGCCAGCAGCTTGGGAACTGAAGCTTTCTTT.

By sample fraction, this clonotype is medium-sized (0.01 to 0.1%). The rearrangement links TRBV6-2 or TRBV6-3 to TRBJ1-2; D remains ambiguous. Germline-derived CDR1 and CDR2 are MNHEY and SVGEGT. This CDR3 spans 13 amino acids. Trimming cost V 7 bases and J 0 bases, with 9 bases left between them. The CDR3 loop is CASTPRANYGYTF. In DNA, the CDR3 is TGTGCCAGCACCCCCCGGGCTAACTATGGCTACACCTTC.

This clonotype is termed large. The chain carries TRBV28 and TRBJ1-2, with a tentative D call TRBD1 (6 bases). Germline lookup yields CDR1 MDHEN and CDR2 SYDVKM. CDR3 length: 17 amino acids. V lost 3 bases to trimming and J lost 3 bases, with 20 bases between them. CDR3 sequence: CASSLGRRGEEDYGYTF. As DNA, the CDR3 is TGTGCCAGCAGTTTGGGTCGCAGGGGAGAAGAGGACTATGGCTACACCTTC.

This sequence joins TRBV6-5 and TRBJ2-7, with 9 bases lining up with TRBD1. Germline trimming cut 6 bases from V and 3 bases from J; bases unmatched to any gene: 9. The CDR3 runs to 15 residues. Germline loops: CDR1 MNHEY, CDR2 SVGAGI. The CDR3 nucleotides are TGTGCCAGCAGGCCGGGACAGGGAGGGCTCTACGAGCAGTACTTC. The encoded protein is CASRPGQGGLYEQYF.

The V gene is TRBV4-3, the J gene TRBJ1-5; possible D gene TRBD1, 5 bases. There are 17 residues in the CDR3. CDR1 is LGHNA, CDR2 YSLEER, per germline. The V gene lost 4 bases and the J gene lost 4 bases, with 20 bases spanning the gap. For the CDR3, the DNA is TGCGCCAGCAGCCCAAAAGCTCCGACAGCCCTTAATCAGCCCCAGCATTTT. Protein sequence: CASSPKAPTALNQPQHF.

This clonotype was detected a few times. The chain employs TRBV2 and TRBJ1-1, with D possibly matching TRBD1 (5 bases). Germline CDR1 is SNHLY and CDR2 is FYNNEI. The CDR3 is 11 amino acids. Trimming removed 7 bases at V and 5 bases at J, with 8 bases between. DNA for the CDR3: TGTGCCAGCATGGGGGGAACTGAAGCTTTCTTT. Its translation is CASMGGTEAFF.

This clonotype is labeled as medium-sized. DNA of the CDR3: TGTGCCAGTAGCCGCGGGGCCTACAATGAGCAGTTCTTC. This codes for CASSRGAYNEQFF. The V and J genes are TRBV19 and TRBJ2-1; the D gene is possibly TRBD2 (6 bases). The germline V and J ends were trimmed by 6 bases and 2 bases, with 8 bases remaining between them. The V gene's germline CDR1 is LNHDA and CDR2 SQIVND (reference sequence). CDR3 length: 13 amino acids.

V and J are TRBV2 and TRBJ1-2, with TRBD1 as a possible D gene (6 bases). Trimming cost V 7 bases and J 4 bases, with 10 bases left between them. CDR1 is SNHLY and CDR2 is FYNNEI in the germline V gene. This CDR3 is built from 12 residues. CDR3 coding DNA: TGTGCCAGCACTTCGACAGGCTATGGCTACACCTTC. It codes for CASTSTGYGYTF.

Points on this clonotype: This may come from a read error, since a much larger clone is one base off. V and J are TRBV12-3 or TRBV12-4 and TRBJ1-1, with D possibly TRBD1 on 5 matching bases. The CDR3 runs to 14 residues. Trimming stripped 8 bases from V and 7 bases from J, with 20 bases between. The CDR3 loop is CASSPGGSYIEAFF. The DNA for the CDR3 is TGTGCCAGCTCACCCGGGGGAAGTTACATTGAAGCTTTCTTT.

By sample share, this clonotype is medium-sized (0.01 to 0.1%). The chain is built from TRBV6-2 or TRBV6-3 and TRBJ1-1; TRBD1 might be the D (6 bases). This CDR3 has 15 amino acids. Germline V lookup: CDR1 MNHEY, CDR2 SVGEGT. V was pared by 4 bases and J by 5 bases, with 17 bases between. The CDR3 loop is CASSSLGGLGTEAFF. The CDR3 DNA reads as TGTGCCAGCAGTTCTCTCGGGGGCCTGGGGACTGAAGCTTTCTTT.

This clonotype was detected a few times. The gene calls are TRBV9 and TRBJ1-1; D remains ambiguous. Germline values: CDR1 SGDLS, CDR2 YYNGEE. V dropped 0 bases and J dropped 4 bases, with 10 bases sitting between them. This CDR3 has 14 residues. DNA of the CDR3: TGTGCCAGCAGCGTAGGTAGGACGCCCACTGAAGCTTTCTTT. Translating gives CASSVGRTPTEAFF.

The table lists this clonotype with a few counts. This chain uses TRBV12-3 or TRBV12-4 with TRBJ2-7, with a possible D match to TRBD2 (5 bases). This CDR3 is 12 amino acids long. V was clipped by 4 bases and J by 2 bases, with 6 bases between them. The CDR3 sequence: CASSSGAYEQYF. The CDR3 DNA reads as TGTGCCAGCAGTTCCGGGGCCTACGAGCAGTACTTC.

Comments on this clonotype: A far larger clone differs by one base, so this is likely a read error. The V gene is TRBV3-2, the J gene TRBJ2-7. TRBV3-2 is classified as a pseudogene. The CDR3 runs 13 residues. The CDR3 loop reads CASSWIGSYEQYF. The CDR3 nucleotides read TGTGCCAGCAGTTGGATAGGCTCCTACGAGCAGTACTTC.